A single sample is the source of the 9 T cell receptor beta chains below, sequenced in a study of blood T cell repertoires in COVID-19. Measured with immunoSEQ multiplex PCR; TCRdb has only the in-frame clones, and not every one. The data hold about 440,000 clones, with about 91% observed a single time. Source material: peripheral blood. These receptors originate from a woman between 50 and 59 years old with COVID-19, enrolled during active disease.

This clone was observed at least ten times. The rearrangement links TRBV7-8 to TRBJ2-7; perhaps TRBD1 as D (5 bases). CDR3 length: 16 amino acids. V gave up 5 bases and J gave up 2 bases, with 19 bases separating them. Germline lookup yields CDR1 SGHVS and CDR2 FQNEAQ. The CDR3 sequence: CASSPVSRVIAYEQYF. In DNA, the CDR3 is TGTGCCAGCAGCCCAGTCTCCAGGGTTATTGCCTACGAGCAGTACTTC.

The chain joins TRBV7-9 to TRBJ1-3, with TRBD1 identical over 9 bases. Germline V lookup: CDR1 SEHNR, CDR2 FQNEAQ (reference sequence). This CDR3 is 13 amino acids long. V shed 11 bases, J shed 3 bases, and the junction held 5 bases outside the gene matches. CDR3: CALTDRGGNTIYF. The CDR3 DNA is TGTGCCCTTACGGACAGGGGTGGAAACACCATATATTTT.

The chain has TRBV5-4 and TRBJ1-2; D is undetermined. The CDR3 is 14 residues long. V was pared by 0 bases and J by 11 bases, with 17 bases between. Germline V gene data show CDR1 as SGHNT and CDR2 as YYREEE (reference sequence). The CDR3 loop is CASSLVGSTLDYTF. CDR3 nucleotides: TGTGCCAGCAGCTTGGTTGGGTCGACCCTAGATTACACCTTC.

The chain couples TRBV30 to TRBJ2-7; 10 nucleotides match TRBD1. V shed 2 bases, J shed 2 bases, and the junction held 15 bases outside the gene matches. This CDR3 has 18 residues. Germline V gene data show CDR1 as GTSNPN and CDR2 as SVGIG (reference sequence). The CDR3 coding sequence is TGTGCCTGGAGTCGGGGTCGGGACAGGGGTTATAGGGCCTACGAGCAGTACTTC. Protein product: CAWSRGRDRGYRAYEQYF.

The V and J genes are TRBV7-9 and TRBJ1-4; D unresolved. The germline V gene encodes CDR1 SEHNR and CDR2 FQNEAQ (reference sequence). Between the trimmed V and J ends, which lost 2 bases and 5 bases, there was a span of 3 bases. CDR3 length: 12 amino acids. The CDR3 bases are TGTGCCAGCAGCTTACCAAATGAAAAACTGTTTTTT. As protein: CASSLPNEKLFF.

CDR3: CASSQQGAGGYTF. In DNA form, the CDR3 reads TGTGCCAGCAGCCAACAGGGGGCGGGAGGCTACACCTTC. The V and J genes are TRBV3-1 (or the pseudogene TRBV3-2) and TRBJ1-2, with 8 bases identical to TRBD1. Unmatched junction bases numbered 4, after V lost 2 bases and J lost 8 bases. Looked up from germline, CDR1 is LGHDT and CDR2 is YNNKEL (reference sequence). The CDR3 has 13 amino acids.

The CDR3 reads CASTRGTGQTRSSYEQYF. CDR3 nucleotide sequence: TGTGCCAGCACCCGGGGGACAGGGCAAACCAGGAGCTCCTACGAGCAGTACTTC. The chain links TRBV3-1 (or the pseudogene TRBV3-2) to TRBJ2-7; 9 nucleotides line up with TRBD1. The CDR3 is 18 residues long. V dropped 7 bases and J dropped 0; count of bases not matched to a gene: 16. The V gene's germline CDR1 is LGHDT and CDR2 YNNKEL (reference sequence).

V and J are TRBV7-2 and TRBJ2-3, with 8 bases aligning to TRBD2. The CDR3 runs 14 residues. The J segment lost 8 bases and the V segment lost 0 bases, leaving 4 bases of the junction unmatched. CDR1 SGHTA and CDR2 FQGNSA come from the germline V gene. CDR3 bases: TGTGCCAGCAGCTTAGCTAGCGGGGTTGTTACGCAGTATTTT. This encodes CASSLASGVVTQYF.

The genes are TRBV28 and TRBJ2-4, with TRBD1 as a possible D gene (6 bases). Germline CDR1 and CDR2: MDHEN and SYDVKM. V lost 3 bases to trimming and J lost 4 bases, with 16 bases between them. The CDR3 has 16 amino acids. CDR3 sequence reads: CASSLADRRFKNIQYF. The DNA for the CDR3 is TGTGCCAGCAGTTTGGCGGACAGACGCTTTAAAAACATTCAGTACTTC.